A selection of T cell receptor beta chains follows, all from one sample in a study of cytomegalovirus exposure and HLA in healthy donors. The repertoire was sequenced with immunoSEQ multiplex PCR; TCRdb's copy has only in-frame clones and lacks some. Of 100,000 to 150,000 clones listed, under 12% were seen once; the top ten hold about 4.6%. Material for sequencing was PBMCs. Receptors originate from a woman aged 18-35 years in good health and CMV-seropositive. CDR3s include the opening cysteine and the closing phenylalanine or tryptophan. A D gene is named only where the DNA matches it firmly. A row's size may be missing; if present it is once, few, many or a size class.

d_gene: TRBD1
j_gene: TRBJ1-4
v_gene: TRBV7-8
len: 15
abundance: NA
CDR3nt: TGTGCCAGCACCCAAATCAGGGGGGCCCCCGAAAAACTGTTTTTT
CDR3aa: CASTQIRGAPEKLFF

d_gene: NA
j_gene: TRBJ1-1
v_gene: TRBV11-3
len: 15
abundance: once
CDR3nt: TGTGCCAGCAGCTTAGACGGACAGATGAACACTGAAGCTTTCTTT
CDR3aa: CASSLDGQMNTEAFF

d_gene: NA
j_gene: TRBJ2-3
v_gene: TRBV4-2
len: 15
abundance: few
CDR3nt: TGTGCCAGCAGCCAAGATACGAGGGACACAGATACGCAGTATTTT
CDR3aa: CASSQDTRDTDTQYF

d_gene: NA
j_gene: TRBJ1-5
v_gene: TRBV7-7
len: 16
abundance: few
CDR3nt: TGTGCTAGCAGCTTAGGGGGGGGGCAATCTAATCAGCCCCAGCATTTT
CDR3aa: CASSLGGGQSNQPQHF

d_gene: TRBD2
j_gene: TRBJ2-7
v_gene: TRBV7-9
len: 17
abundance: few
CDR3nt: TGTGCCAGCAGTCCGGGGGGGCGACTCAATCCCCGCTACGAGCAGTACTTC
CDR3aa: CASSPGGRLNPRYEQYF

d_gene: NA
j_gene: TRBJ2-6
v_gene: TRBV19
len: 15
abundance: few
CDR3nt: TGTGCCAGTAGTATAGCTAACTCTGGGGCCAACGTCCTGACTTTC
CDR3aa: CASSIANSGANVLTF

d_gene: TRBD1
j_gene: TRBJ2-6
v_gene: TRBV19
len: 18
abundance: few
CDR3nt: TGTGCCAGTAGTAACCTCCGACAGGGATACTCTGGGGCCAACGTCCTGACTTTC
CDR3aa: CASSNLRQGYSGANVLTF

d_gene: TRBD1
j_gene: TRBJ2-5
v_gene: TRBV20-1
len: 11
abundance: few
CDR3nt: TGCAGTGCTAGGACAGGGGAGACCCAGTACTTC
CDR3aa: CSARTGETQYF

d_gene: NA
j_gene: TRBJ2-2
v_gene: TRBV27
len: 15
abundance: NA
CDR3nt: TGTGCCAGCAGCCGTTACAGGGAGAAAGGCGGGGAGCTGTTTTTT
CDR3aa: CASSRYREKGGELFF

d_gene: NA
j_gene: TRBJ1-1
v_gene: TRBV12-5
len: 12
abundance: few
CDR3nt: TGTGCTAGTGTTTCTGAGGGTACTGAAGCTTTCTTT
CDR3aa: CASVSEGTEAFF

d_gene: NA
j_gene: TRBJ2-7
v_gene: TRBV30
len: 12
abundance: few
CDR3nt: TGTGCCTGGAGTCCGGGTTTATACGAGCAGTACTTC
CDR3aa: CAWSPGLYEQYF

d_gene: TRBD1
j_gene: TRBJ1-2
v_gene: TRBV29-1
len: 14
abundance: NA
CDR3nt: TGCAGCGTTTCCCGGGACAGGGACATCCATGGCTACACCTTC
CDR3aa: CSVSRDRDIHGYTF

d_gene: TRBD1
j_gene: TRBJ2-1
v_gene: TRBV6-6
len: 16
abundance: NA
CDR3nt: TGTGCCAGCAGTTTTGGGTCCGGGACAGGGGACAATGAGCAGTTCTTC
CDR3aa: CASSFGSGTGDNEQFF

d_gene: NA
j_gene: TRBJ1-5
v_gene: TRBV6-5
len: 14
abundance: few
CDR3nt: TGTGCCAGCAGTTACCGGGGTAGCAATCAGCCCCAGCATTTT
CDR3aa: CASSYRGSNQPQHF

d_gene: NA
j_gene: TRBJ2-1
v_gene: TRBV9
len: 15
abundance: NA
CDR3nt: TGTGCCAGCAGCGCTCGAGAAAAGTCCTACAATGAGCAGTTCTTC
CDR3aa: CASSAREKSYNEQFF